This T cell receptor beta chain was recovered during a study of shared clonotypes between healthy human individuals. About the study: Each donor contributed plates that comprised three CD4 naive, three CD4 memory, two CD8 naive and one CD8 memory.

Evenly divided among several immunoSEQ plates was the genomic DNA of each subset. Only in-frame clones appear in the TCRdb table, and some are missing; sequencing was by immunoSEQ multiplex PCR. Of approximately 1,000,000 clones in the sample, about 84% are singletons; the top ten hold under 0.6%. Notes on the study in general: Lower generation probabilities were found for non-shared clonotypes than for those shared by all four donors. Memory subsets generally showed lower estimated richness than naive subsets.

The CDR3 runs 16 residues. V dropped 6 bases and J dropped 3 bases, with 21 bases sitting between them. Per the germline V gene, CDR1 is MDHEN and CDR2 is SYDVKM. Details on this clone: The target antigen is unknown.

The sequenced sample was memory CD4+ T cells from PBMCs. Subset meaning: CD45RA-negative fraction. The source is a man aged 18 to 30 in good health. Some clones in this sample may be carry-over from other donors' samples. V gene TRBV28 combines with J gene TRBJ2-7, with D perhaps TRBD2 (5 bases). DNA for the CDR3: TGTGCCAGCAGCCGGGTTAGCGCCCAAGCCCTCTACGAGCAGTACTTC. Translation: CASSRVSAQALYEQYF.